The present entry profiles one T cell receptor beta chain with its context. Antigen unknown. The data stem from a study of cytomegalovirus exposure and HLA in healthy donors. About the study: The Caucasian-associated ancestry cluster held roughly 84% of more than 350 genotyped donors.

PCR was performed using 60 Vbeta and 13 Jbeta primers. The repertoire was sequenced with immunoSEQ multiplex PCR; TCRdb's copy has only in-frame clones and lacks some. The sample consists of about 190,000 clones, around 80% of them appearing once. The CDR3 totals 11 residues. Deletions cut 6 bases from V and 6 bases from J, with 12 bases between. From germline, CDR1 is SQVTM and CDR2 ANQGSEA. Study-wide points: Overall, about 160 TCR beta chains were annotated as cytomegalovirus-associated. Later analysis revealed greater clonal expansion in HLA-associated TCR beta chains than in equally common others.

The donors were healthy bone marrow donors. Sequencing used PBMCs. This sequence originates from a man aged 40-49 years in good health and CMV-seropositive. The chain combines TRBV29-1 with TRBJ2-7; possible D gene TRBD2, 7 bases. The CDR3 here is CSVRGGVEQYF. The CDR3 coding sequence is TGCAGCGTCCGAGGGGGGGTCGAGCAGTACTTC.